This is a list of T cell receptor beta chains from one sample in a study of blood T cell repertoires in COVID-19. Some clones are missing from TCRdb's copy, which holds only in-frame ones; the method was immunoSEQ multiplex PCR. Of under 100,000 clones listed, around 87% are singletons. The sequencing sample was made of peripheral blood. These receptors came from a human donor in a cohort sampled during active COVID-19. The CDR3 runs from the conserved cysteine through the conserved F or W. D genes are given only for firm matches. Clone size is shown for a subset of rows, as once, few, many or a class of expanded clone.

D: -; J: TRBJ2-5; V: TRBV3-1/TRBV3-2; size: -; CDR3: CASSPRGGGETQYF; DNA: TGTGCCAGCAGCCCCCGGGGAGGGGGGGAGACCCAGTACTTC
D: -; J: TRBJ2-1; V: TRBV6-5; size: -; CDR3: CASSRDTSEQFF; DNA: TGTGCCAGCAGCCGGGACACAAGTGAGCAGTTCTTC
D: TRBD1; J: TRBJ2-7; V: TRBV6-5; size: -; CDR3: CASSSTGGHSYEQYF; DNA: TGTGCCAGCAGTAGCACAGGGGGGCACTCCTACGAGCAGTACTTC
D: TRBD1; J: TRBJ2-1; V: TRBV11-2; size: -; CDR3: CASSLRTGGYNEQFF; DNA: TGTGCCAGCAGCTTAAGGACAGGGGGTTACAATGAGCAGTTCTTC
D: -; J: TRBJ2-7; V: TRBV4-1; size: -; CDR3: CASSQDRDNWEQYF; DNA: TGCGCCAGCAGCCAAGATCGGGACAACTGGGAGCAGTACTTC
D: TRBD2; J: TRBJ2-2; V: TRBV5-1; size: -; CDR3: CASSRAGGPETGELFF; DNA: TGCGCCAGCAGTCGAGCGGGAGGGCCCGAAACCGGGGAGCTGTTTTTT
D: -; J: TRBJ2-7; V: TRBV6-2/TRBV6-3; size: -; CDR3: CASSYLSGAYEQYF; DNA: TGTGCCAGCAGTTACCTCTCAGGGGCTTACGAGCAGTACTTC
D: TRBD1; J: TRBJ2-2; V: TRBV7-9; size: -; CDR3: CASSFWTGGFPGELFF; DNA: TGTGCCAGCAGCTTTTGGACAGGGGGGTTTCCCGGGGAGCTGTTTTTT
D: TRBD2; J: TRBJ2-7; V: TRBV3-1/TRBV3-2; size: -; CDR3: CASSRSSTTSGRGEQYF; DNA: TGTGCCAGCAGCCGTTCGTCTACGACTAGCGGGAGAGGCGAGCAGTACTTC
D: -; J: TRBJ1-2; V: TRBV28; size: once; CDR3: CASSTPNYGYTF; DNA: TGTGCCAGCAGTACACCTAACTATGGCTACACCTTC